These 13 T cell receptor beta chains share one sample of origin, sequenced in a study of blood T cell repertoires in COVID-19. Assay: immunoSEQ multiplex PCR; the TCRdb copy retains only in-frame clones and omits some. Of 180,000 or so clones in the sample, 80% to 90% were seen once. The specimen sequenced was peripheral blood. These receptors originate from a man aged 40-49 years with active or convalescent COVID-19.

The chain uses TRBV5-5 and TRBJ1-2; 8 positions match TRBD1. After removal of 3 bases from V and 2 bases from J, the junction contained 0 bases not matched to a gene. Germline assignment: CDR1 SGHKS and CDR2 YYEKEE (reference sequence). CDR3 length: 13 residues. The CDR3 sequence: CASSWDRNYGYTF. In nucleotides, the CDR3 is TGTGCCAGCAGCTGGGACAGGAACTATGGCTACACCTTC.

The CDR3 nucleotides are TGCGCCAGCAGCCCAGCGGGGCCGGGGATCAACTCTGGAAACACCATATATTTT. This sequence encodes CASSPAGPGINSGNTIYF. V usage is TRBV5-1 and J usage is TRBJ1-3, with D possibly being TRBD1 (5 bases). Germline CDR1 is SGHRS and CDR2 is YFSETQ. This CDR3 has 18 residues. Trimming shortened V by 4 bases and J by 0 bases, and 20 bases separated the two germline ends.

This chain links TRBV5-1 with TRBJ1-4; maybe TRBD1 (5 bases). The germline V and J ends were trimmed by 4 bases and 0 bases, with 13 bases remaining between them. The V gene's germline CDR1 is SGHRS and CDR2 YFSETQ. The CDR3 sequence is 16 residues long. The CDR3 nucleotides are TGCGCCAGCAGCCTTACAGGTGCCACAACTAATGAAAAACTGTTTTTT. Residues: CASSLTGATTNEKLFF.

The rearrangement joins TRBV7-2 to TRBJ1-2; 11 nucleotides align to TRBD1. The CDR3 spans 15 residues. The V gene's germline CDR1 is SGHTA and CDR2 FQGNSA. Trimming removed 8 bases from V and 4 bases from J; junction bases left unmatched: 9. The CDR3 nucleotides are TGTGCCAGCCGAAATTCCGGGACAGGGGGCTATGGCTACACCTTC. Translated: CASRNSGTGGYGYTF.

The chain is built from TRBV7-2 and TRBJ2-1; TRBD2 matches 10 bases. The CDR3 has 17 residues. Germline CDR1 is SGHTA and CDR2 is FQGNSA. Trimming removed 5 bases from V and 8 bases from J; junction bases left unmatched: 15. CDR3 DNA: TGTGCCAGCAGCCCCAGGGAGCGGGGGGGTCGAGGGGATGAGCAGTTCTTC. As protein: CASSPRERGGRGDEQFF.

The CDR3 loop reads CASSLRTGKGNEQFF. In nucleotides, the CDR3 is TGTGCCAGCAGTTTACGGACAGGGAAGGGCAATGAGCAGTTCTTC. V is TRBV27 and J is TRBJ2-1; TRBD1 matches at 8 bases. Trimming took 2 bases from V and 6 from J; bases not matched to a gene: 6. The CDR3 contains 15 residues. Germline loops: CDR1 MNHEY, CDR2 SMNVEV (reference sequence).

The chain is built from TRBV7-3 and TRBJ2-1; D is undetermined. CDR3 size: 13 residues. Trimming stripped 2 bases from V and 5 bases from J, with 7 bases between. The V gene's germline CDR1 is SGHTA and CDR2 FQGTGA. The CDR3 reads CASSLYRDNEQFF. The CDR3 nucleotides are TGTGCCAGCAGCTTATACAGAGACAATGAGCAGTTCTTC.

The CDR3 loop reads CASSYRQGASTEAFF. CDR3 sequence (DNA): TGTGCCAGCAGTTACAGACAGGGGGCCAGCACTGAAGCTTTCTTT. This chain uses TRBV27 with TRBJ1-1; 10 nucleotides agree with TRBD1. Germline CDR1 reads MNHEY; CDR2 reads SMNVEV (reference sequence). The junction had 6 bases not matched to a gene; V was cut back by 4 bases and J by 4 bases. The CDR3 sequence is 15 residues long.

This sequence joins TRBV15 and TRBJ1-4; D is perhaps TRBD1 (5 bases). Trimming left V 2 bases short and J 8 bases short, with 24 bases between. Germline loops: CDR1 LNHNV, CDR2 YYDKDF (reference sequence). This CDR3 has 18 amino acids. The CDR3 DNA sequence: TGTGCCACCAGCAGAACCCAGGGTTCCTCTGCCGTACGGGAAAAACTGTTTTTT. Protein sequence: CATSRTQGSSAVREKLFF.

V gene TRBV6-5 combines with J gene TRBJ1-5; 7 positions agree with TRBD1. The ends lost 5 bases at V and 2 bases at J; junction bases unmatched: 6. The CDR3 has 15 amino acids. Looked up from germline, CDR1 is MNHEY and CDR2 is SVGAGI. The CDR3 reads CASSPTGAGNQPQHF. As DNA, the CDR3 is TGTGCCAGCAGTCCTACAGGGGCGGGCAATCAGCCCCAGCATTTT.

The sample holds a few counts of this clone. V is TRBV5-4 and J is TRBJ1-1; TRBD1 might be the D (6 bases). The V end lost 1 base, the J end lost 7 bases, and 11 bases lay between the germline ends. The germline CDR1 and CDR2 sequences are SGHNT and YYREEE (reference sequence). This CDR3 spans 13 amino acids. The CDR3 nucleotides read TGTGCCAGCAGCTTGTGGGGGCGGGTTGAAGCTTTCTTT. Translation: CASSLWGRVEAFF.

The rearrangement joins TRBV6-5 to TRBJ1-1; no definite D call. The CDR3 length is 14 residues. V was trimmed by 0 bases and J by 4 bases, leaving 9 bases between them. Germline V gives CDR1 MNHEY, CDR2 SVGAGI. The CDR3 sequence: CASSYSGTGTEAFF. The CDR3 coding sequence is TGTGCCAGCAGTTACTCCGGTACGGGCACTGAAGCTTTCTTT.

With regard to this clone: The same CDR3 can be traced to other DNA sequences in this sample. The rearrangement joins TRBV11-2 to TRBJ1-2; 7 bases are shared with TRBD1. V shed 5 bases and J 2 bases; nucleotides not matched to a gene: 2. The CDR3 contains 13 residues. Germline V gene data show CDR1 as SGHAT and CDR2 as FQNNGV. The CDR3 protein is CASSPDRNYGYTF. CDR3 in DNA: TGTGCCAGCAGCCCGGACAGGAACTATGGCTACACCTTC.